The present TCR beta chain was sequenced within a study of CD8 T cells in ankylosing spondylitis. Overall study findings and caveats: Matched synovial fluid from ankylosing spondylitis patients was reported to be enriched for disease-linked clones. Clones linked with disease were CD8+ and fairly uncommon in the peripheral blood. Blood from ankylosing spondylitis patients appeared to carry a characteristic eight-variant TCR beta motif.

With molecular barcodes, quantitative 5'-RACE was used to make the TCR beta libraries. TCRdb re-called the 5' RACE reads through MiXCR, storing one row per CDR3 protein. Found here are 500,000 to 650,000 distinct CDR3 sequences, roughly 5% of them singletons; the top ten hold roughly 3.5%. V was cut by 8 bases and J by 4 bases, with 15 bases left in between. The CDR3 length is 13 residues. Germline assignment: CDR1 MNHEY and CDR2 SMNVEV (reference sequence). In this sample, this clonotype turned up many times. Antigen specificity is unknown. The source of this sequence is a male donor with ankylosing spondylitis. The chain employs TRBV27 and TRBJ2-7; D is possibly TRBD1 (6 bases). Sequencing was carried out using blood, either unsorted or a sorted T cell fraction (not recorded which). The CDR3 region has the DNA TGTGCCAGCGGCAGGGGAGTGGCGTACGAGCAGTACTTC. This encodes CASGRGVAYEQYF.